One and the same sample provided the 22 T cell receptor beta chains below, sequenced in a study of radiotherapy plus CTLA-4 blockade in lung cancer. Using immunoSEQ multiplex PCR, the repertoire was profiled, and TCRdb retains in-frame clones only, with some absent. The repertoire has 86,000 or so clones, 60% to 85% of them found once; the top ten carry 3% to 4.5%. Sequencing used peripheral blood, obtained from a patient treated with radiotherapy plus ipilimumab. Receptor source: a human donor with non-small cell lung cancer who had a partial response to radiotherapy plus ipilimumab. Some clones in this sample may be carry-over from other donors' samples.

J is TRBJ2-4 and V is TRBV21-1; TRBD2 is the table's D call and was not checked against the DNA. TRBV21-1 is classified as a pseudogene. The CDR3 spans 19 residues. Here the CDR3 DNA reads TGTGCCAGCAGCAAAAAGGGATTTTTTAAGGGACTAGCCAAAAACATTCAGTACTTC. It yields the protein CASSKKGFFKGLAKNIQYF.

The chain uses TRBV19 and TRBJ2-7; the match to TRBD2 covers 8 bases. The CDR3 totals 18 residues. V gave up 6 bases and J gave up 0 bases; unmatched junction bases: 16. The V gene's germline CDR1 is LNHDA and CDR2 SQIVND (reference sequence). The CDR3 DNA follows: TGTGCCAGTAGCCCCGCCGGCTGGCGGGAGGCTAGCTCCTACGAGCAGTACTTC. Its translation is CASSPAGWREASSYEQYF.

This chain uses TRBV6-5 with TRBJ2-7; D may be TRBD2 (6 bases). Deletions cut 5 bases from V and 2 bases from J, with 10 bases between. Germline-derived CDR1 and CDR2 are MNHEY and SVGAGI. CDR3 length: 13 amino acids. The CDR3 DNA reads TGTGCCAGCAGTAACCGGGAGACCTACGAGCAGTACTTC. Its translation: CASSNRETYEQYF.

In DNA, the CDR3 is TGTGCCAGCAGCCCACAGGGGCGGCGGAACACCGGGGAGCTGTTTTTT. As protein: CASSPQGRRNTGELFF. The chain links TRBV7-2 to TRBJ2-2, with 7 bases identical to TRBD1. CDR3 length equals 16 residues. Trimming at V came to 5 bases and at J to 1 base, leaving 7 bases not matched to a gene. CDR1 is SGHTA, CDR2 FQGNSA, per germline.

This clone appeared a few times. The chain is built from TRBV19 and TRBJ2-2; no firm D call. Germline lookup yields CDR1 LNHDA and CDR2 SQIVND (reference sequence). Deletions cut 7 bases from V and 8 bases from J, with 8 bases between. The CDR3 covers 11 residues. CDR3 sequence (DNA): TGTGCCAGTACTAAATTTGGGGAGCTGTTTTTT. Its translation: CASTKFGELFF.

This clone turned up a few times. V usage is TRBV11-2 and J usage is TRBJ1-1, with TRBD1 as a possible D gene (5 bases). Germline loops: CDR1 SGHAT, CDR2 FQNNGV. CDR3 length: 15 amino acids. V lost 5 bases, J lost 10 bases, and 23 bases lay in between. CDR3 DNA: TGTGCCAGCAGCCGTAGCCACAGGTCGGATTTTGGAGCTTTCTTT. This gives the protein CASSRSHRSDFGAFF.

The V gene is TRBV7-8, the J gene TRBJ1-5; D is perhaps TRBD1 (6 bases). V lost 4 bases to trimming and J lost 11 bases, with 15 bases between them. The CDR3 totals 13 residues. Germline CDR1 is SGHVS and CDR2 is FQNEAQ. The CDR3 DNA sequence: TGTGCCAGCAGCTCCTGGACTGACAGGACCCAGCATTTT. Amino acid sequence: CASSSWTDRTQHF. The complete variable domain, with remaining parts taken from reference TRBV7-8 and TRBJ1-5, reads GAGVSQSPRYKVAKRGQDVALRCDPISGHVSLFWYQQALGQGPEFLTYFQNEAQLDKSGLPSDRFFAERPEGSVSTLKIQRTQQEDSAVYLCASSSWTDRTQHFGDGTRLSIL.

The sample holds one count of this clone. The chain recombines TRBV6-1 with TRBJ2-5, with D unresolved. The ends were cut back, 6 bases at V and 3 bases at J, with 11 bases in the middle. Per germline, CDR1 MNHNS and CDR2 SASEGT. The CDR3 contains 13 residues. The chain's CDR3 is CASRVPPKETQYF. The CDR3 DNA is TGTGCCAGCAGGGTCCCCCCTAAAGAGACCCAGTACTTC.

This chain uses TRBV18 with TRBJ1-6; D perhaps matches TRBD1 (5 bases). The CDR3 extends over 15 amino acids. V lost 6 bases, J lost 11 bases, and 20 bases lay in between. Germline lookup yields CDR1 KGHSH and CDR2 LQKENI. The CDR3: CASSPGGRGTTPLHF. DNA of the CDR3: TGTGCCAGCTCGCCAGGCGGGCGGGGGACGACACCCCTCCACTTT.

The gene calls are TRBV28 and TRBJ2-7; 8 bases fit TRBD1. This CDR3 contains 13 residues. Germline CDR1 is MDHEN and CDR2 is SYDVKM. V shed 8 bases and J 2 bases; nucleotides not matched to a gene: 5. This CDR3 reads CASGAGGPYEQYF. CDR3 nucleotides: TGTGCCAGCGGGGCAGGGGGCCCCTACGAGCAGTACTTC.

The rearrangement links TRBV7-3 to TRBJ2-4; 8 nucleotides agree with TRBD2. Germline lookup yields CDR1 SGHTA and CDR2 FQGTGA. After removal of 5 bases from V and 5 bases from J, the junction contained 5 bases not matched to a gene. The length of the CDR3 is 14 residues. Here the CDR3 reads CASSPTGGENIQYF. The CDR3 DNA reads TGTGCCAGCAGCCCTACGGGGGGGGAAAACATTCAGTACTTC.

This chain joins TRBV28 and TRBJ2-7; 14 bases agree with TRBD2. Germline loops: CDR1 MDHEN, CDR2 SYDVKM. The trim removed 6 bases at V and 7 bases at J, leaving 8 bases unmatched. This CDR3 has 15 amino acids. CDR3 in amino acids: CASSQTSGGAREQYF. CDR3 coding DNA: TGTGCCAGCAGCCAGACTAGCGGGGGGGCAAGGGAGCAGTACTTC. The variable domain in full, completed from reference TRBV28 and TRBJ2-7, reads DVKVTQSSRYLVKRTGEKVFLECVQDMDHENMFWYRQDPGLGLRLIYFSYDVKMKEKGDIPEGYSVSREKKERFSLILESASTNQTSMYLCASSQTSGGAREQYFGPGTRLTVT.

This clone was seen a few times. The gene calls are TRBV7-2 and TRBJ2-7; the match to TRBD1 covers 9 bases. The CDR3 extends over 14 amino acids. Germline lookup yields CDR1 SGHTA and CDR2 FQGNSA. Trimming removed 5 bases from V and 2 bases from J; junction bases left unmatched: 4. CDR3 residues: CASSAGTGTYEQYF. The CDR3 nucleotides are TGTGCCAGCAGCGCCGGGACAGGGACCTACGAGCAGTACTTC.

V and J are TRBV29-1 and TRBJ2-7; D call uncertain. The CDR3 sequence is 12 residues long. Germline V gene lookup returns CDR1 SQVTM and CDR2 ANQGSEA. Trimming took off 0 bases at V and 5 bases at J, with 8 bases between the two ends. CDR3 protein: CSVEDTANEQYF. Written as DNA, the CDR3 is TGCAGCGTTGAAGATACCGCGAACGAGCAGTACTTC.

The J gene is TRBJ2-7, the V gene TRBV7-3, with 7 bases fitting TRBD1. The CDR3 runs 17 residues. V was clipped by 0 bases and J by 2 bases; unmatched bases: 10. CDR1 and CDR2 from the germline V gene are SGHTA and FQGTGA. CDR3 sequence (DNA): TGTGCCAGCAGCTTAACCGGACCGGGACAGACCCCCTACGAGCAGTACTTC. Residues: CASSLTGPGQTPYEQYF.

The rearrangement uses TRBV19 and TRBJ2-3; 9 bases map to TRBD2. The CDR3 has 19 residues. Germline trimming cut 0 bases from V and 0 bases from J; bases unmatched to any gene: 10. The germline V gene has CDR1 LNHDA and CDR2 SQIVND (reference sequence). CDR3 amino acids: CASSIDLPRAGGSTDTQYF. The DNA for the CDR3 is TGTGCCAGTAGTATAGATCTCCCCCGAGCGGGGGGAAGCACAGATACGCAGTATTTT.

The chain joins TRBV9 to TRBJ2-7, with 7 bases aligning to TRBD2. The germline CDR1 and CDR2 sequences are SGDLS and YYNGEE. The CDR3 length is 14 residues. The junction had 2 bases not matched to a gene; V was cut back by 0 bases and J by 2 bases. The CDR3 DNA follows: TGTGCCAGCAGCGTAGCGGGAGGAACCTACGAGCAGTACTTC. Translating gives CASSVAGGTYEQYF. Filled out from reference TRBV9 and TRBJ2-7, the complete variable domain reads DSGVTQTPKHLITATGQRVTLRCSPRSGDLSVYWYQQSLDQGLQFLIQYYNGEERAKGNILERFSAQQFPDLHSELNLSSLELGDSALYFCASSVAGGTYEQYFGPGTRLTVT.

The rearrangement uses TRBV6-5 and TRBJ1-2; D not resolved. V lost 2 bases and J lost 2, with 15 bases in between. The CDR3 loop spans 16 amino acids. From germline, CDR1 is MNHEY and CDR2 SVGAGI. The CDR3 sequence is CASSYLGARNNYGYTF. In nucleotides, the CDR3 is TGTGCCAGCAGTTACCTAGGAGCACGAAACAACTATGGCTACACCTTC.

This chain uses TRBV7-6 with TRBJ2-1; 12 nucleotides match TRBD2. V shed 5 bases and J 0 bases; nucleotides not matched to a gene: 2. Germline V gene sequence: CDR1 SGHVS, CDR2 FNYEAQ. This CDR3 region has 16 residues. The chain's CDR3 is CASSKGLAGSYNEQFF. CDR3 DNA: TGTGCCAGCAGCAAGGGACTAGCGGGCTCCTACAATGAGCAGTTCTTC.

This clone was found a few times. The chain uses TRBV7-9 and TRBJ2-5; 9 bases align to TRBD1. V was clipped by 5 bases and J by 5 bases; unmatched bases: 9. CDR1 SEHNR and CDR2 FQNEAQ come from the germline V gene (reference sequence). CDR3 length: 15 residues. The CDR3 DNA sequence: TGTGCCAGCAGCCGACAGGGGGTAATTGGGGAGACCCAGTACTTC. Encoded protein: CASSRQGVIGETQYF.

The CDR3 loop reads CASSKASTGDGGYTF. For the CDR3, the DNA is TGTGCCAGCAGCAAAGCCTCGACAGGGGATGGAGGCTACACCTTC. The chain carries TRBV28 and TRBJ1-2, with TRBD1 matching over 8 bases. V lost 6 bases to trimming and J lost 8 bases; unmatched junction nucleotides: 14. Germline V lookup: CDR1 MDHEN, CDR2 SYDVKM. CDR3 length: 15 amino acids.

This clone was detected only a few times. The CDR3: CASSIGTAAAYGYTF. CDR3 bases: TGTGCCAGTAGTATAGGGACAGCTGCTGCCTATGGCTACACCTTC. The chain has TRBV19 and TRBJ1-2; TRBD1 might be the D (6 bases). V lost 1 base and J 4 bases, leaving 13 bases between the germline ends. This CDR3 is 15 amino acids long. Germline CDR1 and CDR2: LNHDA and SQIVND (reference sequence).